This T cell receptor (beta chain) was retrieved from a study of blood T cell repertoires in COVID-19. This clone was counted a single time. The sample carries other DNA sequences with the same CDR3. Clones were read by immunoSEQ multiplex PCR, and TCRdb kept only the in-frame ones, dropping some. This sample has under 250,000 clones, with roughly 90% found just once. The J segment lost 4 bases and the V segment lost 1 base, leaving 1 base of the junction unmatched. In germline, CDR1 is GTSNPN, CDR2 SVGIG (reference sequence). There are 13 residues in the CDR3. This receptor was obtained from a middle-aged man with COVID-19, enrolled during active disease. Sequencing was done on a sample of peripheral blood. The chain carries TRBV30 and TRBJ1-5; 7 nucleotides line up with TRBD1. The CDR3 region is CAWSAGGNQPQHF. In nucleotides, the CDR3 is TGTGCCTGGAGTGCAGGGGGGAATCAGCCCCAGCATTTT. Drawing the rest from reference TRBV30 and TRBJ1-5, the complete variable domain is SQTIHQWPATLVQPVGSPLSLECTVEGTSNPNLYWYRQAAGRGLQLLFYSVGIGQISSEVPQNLSASRPQDRQFILSSKKLLLSDSGFYLCAWSAGGNQPQHFGDGTRLSIL.